This entry features one T cell receptor beta chain sequence. Living in about 25 US areas, the participants were between about 18 and 95 years of age. Participants had their cohort set by participant-reported clinical history. In the original workflow: The assay estimated nucleated cells by amplifying reference gene primers. Profiling relied on immunoSEQ multiplex PCR, and the TCRdb table lists in-frame clones only, not all of them. V, J and clone size derive from that table, while D and trimming were established from the DNA sequence. The sample shows roughly 370,000 clones, 85% to 90% of them seen only once. Per germline, CDR1 LGHDT and CDR2 YNNKEL (reference sequence). There are 15 residues in the CDR3. With 3 bases removed from V and 5 bases from J, the gap between germline ends came to 16 bases. The data originate from a study of blood T cell repertoires in COVID-19. Study overall: Researchers got acute and convalescent COVID-19 samples from the United States, Italy and Spain.

Sequenced material: PBMCs or T cells enriched from blood (not recorded which). The gene calls are TRBV3-1 (or the pseudogene TRBV3-2) and TRBJ2-5; D is possibly TRBD1 (6 bases). The receptor comes from a woman aged 45-59 years who had recovered from COVID-19. CDR3 bases: TGTGCCAGCAGCCAGGCTGGGGGCGTCTGGGAGACCCAGTACTTC. Protein sequence: CASSQAGGVWETQYF.